This entry features one T cell receptor beta chain sequence. Its specificity is unknown. This sample stems from a study of cytomegalovirus exposure and HLA in healthy donors. The study, taken as a whole, reports: Specificity for CMV antigens was confirmed in vitro for a few of the CMV-associated chains. The authors later linked a missense DCLRE1C variant to TCR beta V- and J-gene trimming. Segments of the TCR beta V type were, in most cases, productive about 90% or about 30% of the time in an earlier analysis.

The PCR employed 60 Vbeta primers together with 13 Jbeta primers. Only in-frame clones appear in the TCRdb table, and some are missing; sequencing was by immunoSEQ multiplex PCR. In the table there are 110,000 or so clones, 70% to 80% of which are singletons. The CDR3 has 14 amino acids. Germline lookup yields CDR1 MNHEY and CDR2 SMNVEV (reference sequence). J gave up 6 bases and V 4 bases, and 5 bases lay outside the gene matches. The rearrangement links TRBV27 to TRBJ1-4, with TRBD1 identical over 7 bases. The material sequenced was PBMCs. This receptor was taken from a woman aged 25 to 39 in good health and CMV-seropositive. The CDR3 bases are TGTGCCAGCAGTTCCCGGGACAGACATGAAAAACTGTTTTTT. Its protein is CASSSRDRHEKLFF.